The text below deals with one T cell receptor beta chain. These data come from a study of blood T cell repertoires in COVID-19. Background on the study: Samples taken during acute and convalescent COVID-19 were collected in the United States, Italy and Spain. Nucleic acid was either cDNA or gDNA, and it came from T cells, B-cell-depleted T cells, or PBMCs.

Authors' analysis steps: Reference gene primer amplification gave nucleated cell count estimates. Generated by immunoSEQ multiplex PCR, the TCRdb table keeps only in-frame clones and is missing some. V, J and clone size derive from that table, while D and trimming were established from the DNA sequence. The sample yields 60,000 to 70,000 clones, about three quarters seen once. Germline CDR1 and CDR2: DFQATT and SNEGSKA (reference sequence). This CDR3 is 11 amino acids long. Trimming stripped 6 bases from V and 8 bases from J, with 13 bases between. Sequencing used peripheral blood. V and J are TRBV20-1 and TRBJ1-2; D gene uncertain. This clonotype originated in a woman of 80 years or more with acute or convalescent COVID-19. This CDR3 is CSAPTRGGYTF. The CDR3 DNA follows: TGCAGTGCCCCCACGCGGGGAGGCTACACCTTC.